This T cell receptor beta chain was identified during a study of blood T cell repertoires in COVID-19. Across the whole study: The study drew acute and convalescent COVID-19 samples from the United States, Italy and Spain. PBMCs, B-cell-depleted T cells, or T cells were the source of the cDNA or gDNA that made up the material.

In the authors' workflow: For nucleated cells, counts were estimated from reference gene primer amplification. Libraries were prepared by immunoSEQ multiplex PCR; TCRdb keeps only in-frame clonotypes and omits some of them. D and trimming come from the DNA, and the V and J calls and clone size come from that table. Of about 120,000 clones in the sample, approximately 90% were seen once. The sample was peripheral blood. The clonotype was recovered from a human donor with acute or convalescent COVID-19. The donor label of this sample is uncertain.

The CDR3 region is CASSLGTGGGGTNEKLFF. The CDR3 nucleotides read TGTGCCAGCAGCTTAGGGACAGGGGGCGGAGGGACTAATGAAAAACTGTTTTTT. This chain uses TRBV7-9 with TRBJ1-4; 11 bases line up with TRBD1. The CDR3 spans 18 residues. Germline lookup yields CDR1 SEHNR and CDR2 FQNEAQ (reference sequence). With V trimmed by 1 base and J by 2 bases, 6 bases remained unmatched.